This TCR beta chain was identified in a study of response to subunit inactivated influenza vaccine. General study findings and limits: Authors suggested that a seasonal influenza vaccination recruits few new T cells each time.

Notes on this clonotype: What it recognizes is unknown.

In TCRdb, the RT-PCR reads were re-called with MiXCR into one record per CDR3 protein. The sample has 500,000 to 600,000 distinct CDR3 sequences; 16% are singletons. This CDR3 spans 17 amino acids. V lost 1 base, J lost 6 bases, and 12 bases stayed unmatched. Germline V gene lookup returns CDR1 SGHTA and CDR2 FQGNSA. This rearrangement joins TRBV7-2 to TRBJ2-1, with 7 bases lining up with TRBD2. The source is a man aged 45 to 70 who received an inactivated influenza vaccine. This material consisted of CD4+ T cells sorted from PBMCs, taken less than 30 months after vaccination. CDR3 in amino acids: CASSLVGVTSVGNEQFF. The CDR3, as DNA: TGTGCCAGCAGCTTAGTGGGAGTAACTAGCGTAGGCAATGAGCAGTTCTTC. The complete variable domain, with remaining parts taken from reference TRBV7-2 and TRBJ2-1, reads GAGVSQSPSNKVTEKGKDVELRCDPISGHTALYWYRQSLGQGLEFLIYFQGNSAPDKSGLPSDRFSAERTGGSVSTLTIQRTQQEDSAVYLCASSLVGVTSVGNEQFFGPGTRLTVL.